The rows below give T cell receptor beta chains drawn from one sample of a study of T cell responses to AZD1222 COVID-19 vaccine. Sequencing used immunoSEQ multiplex PCR; TCRdb keeps in-frame clones, though not all of them. The data show around 160,000 clones, 94% seen once. This sample comprised peripheral blood, obtained 28 days after the second AZD1222 dose. Receptors originate from an adult who received the AZD1222 COVID-19 vaccine. Each CDR3 is given without its conserved first and last residue. Fields, in order: CDR3 protein, J gene, V gene.

cdr3_aa: ASRPDRTTNYGYT; j_call: TRBJ1-2; v_call: TRBV2
cdr3_aa: ASSLMTGPNEKLF; j_call: TRBJ1-4; v_call: TRBV18
cdr3_aa: ASSQGQGEADTQY; j_call: TRBJ2-3; v_call: TRBV3-1/TRBV3-2
cdr3_aa: ASSDRGVTGNTIY; j_call: TRBJ1-3; v_call: TRBV28
cdr3_aa: ASSPPRTGDTEAF; j_call: TRBJ1-1; v_call: TRBV9
cdr3_aa: ASTWDIENTEAF; j_call: TRBJ1-1; v_call: TRBV2
cdr3_aa: ASSLSRGRDYEQY; j_call: TRBJ2-7; v_call: TRBV11-2
cdr3_aa: ASNPSGGANEKLF; j_call: TRBJ1-4; v_call: TRBV28
cdr3_aa: ASSFSGLAGLETQY; j_call: TRBJ2-5; v_call: TRBV7-9
cdr3_aa: ASSLEGALRENTEAF; j_call: TRBJ1-1; v_call: TRBV5-1
cdr3_aa: ASSVVPGGEQY; j_call: TRBJ2-7; v_call: TRBV9
cdr3_aa: ASSQELADYNEQF; j_call: TRBJ2-1; v_call: TRBV4-2
cdr3_aa: ASSLSAGSYEQY; j_call: TRBJ2-7; v_call: TRBV6-5
cdr3_aa: ASSPRASYNEQF; j_call: TRBJ2-1; v_call: TRBV18
cdr3_aa: ASSLGQSNQPQH; j_call: TRBJ1-5; v_call: TRBV28
cdr3_aa: ASSRQGANEKLF; j_call: TRBJ1-4; v_call: TRBV6-6
cdr3_aa: ASSEPSSYNSPLH; j_call: TRBJ1-6; v_call: TRBV10-1
cdr3_aa: ASSDEGNQPQH; j_call: TRBJ1-5; v_call: TRBV5-8
cdr3_aa: ASSEVIISGNQPQH; j_call: TRBJ1-5; v_call: TRBV18
cdr3_aa: ASSSTSRGYT; j_call: TRBJ1-2; v_call: TRBV6-2/TRBV6-3
cdr3_aa: AWSVRGSTEAF; j_call: TRBJ1-1; v_call: TRBV30
cdr3_aa: ASSFLTGANVLT; j_call: TRBJ2-6; v_call: TRBV5-1
cdr3_aa: ASSQRPRNEQF; j_call: TRBJ2-1; v_call: TRBV14
cdr3_aa: ASSPARAGAYEQY; j_call: TRBJ2-7; v_call: TRBV6-5
cdr3_aa: ASSLIPGFEAF; j_call: TRBJ1-1; v_call: TRBV12-3/TRBV12-4
cdr3_aa: ASSPGTRTISLH; j_call: TRBJ1-6; v_call: TRBV7-9
cdr3_aa: ASSVRDGLGEKLF; j_call: TRBJ1-4; v_call: TRBV9
cdr3_aa: ASAYGAANGYT; j_call: TRBJ1-2; v_call: TRBV7-2
cdr3_aa: ASSRRGGGAEAF; j_call: TRBJ1-1; v_call: TRBV5-6
cdr3_aa: ASSSVNTYEQY; j_call: TRBJ2-7; v_call: TRBV27
cdr3_aa: ASSPGLAGGPRGEQF; j_call: TRBJ2-1; v_call: TRBV4-1
cdr3_aa: ASSVEGLSGANVLT; j_call: TRBJ2-6; v_call: TRBV9
cdr3_aa: ASSLGQLNTEAF; j_call: TRBJ1-1; v_call: TRBV7-2
cdr3_aa: ASSGTGGSGEQY; j_call: TRBJ2-7; v_call: TRBV18
cdr3_aa: AWTGQVISAGYT; j_call: TRBJ1-2; v_call: TRBV30
cdr3_aa: ATSTHSGRETQY; j_call: TRBJ2-5; v_call: TRBV15
cdr3_aa: ASSYYGGRGPNEQF; j_call: TRBJ2-1; v_call: TRBV6-2/TRBV6-3
cdr3_aa: AWSVGAGVGYT; j_call: TRBJ1-2; v_call: TRBV30
cdr3_aa: ASSLGANYEQY; j_call: TRBJ2-7; v_call: TRBV13
cdr3_aa: ASSSQPLGTEQF; j_call: TRBJ2-1; v_call: TRBV19
cdr3_aa: AISSRVQETQY; j_call: TRBJ2-5; v_call: TRBV10-3
cdr3_aa: ASSQWYTYEQY; j_call: TRBJ2-7; v_call: TRBV23-1
cdr3_aa: ASSPSGRYEQY; j_call: TRBJ2-7; v_call: TRBV7-2
cdr3_aa: ASSPGLAGVDEQF; j_call: TRBJ2-1; v_call: TRBV7-6
cdr3_aa: ASSPADRGQGYGYT; j_call: TRBJ1-2; v_call: TRBV18
cdr3_aa: ASSSSGLARETDTQY; j_call: TRBJ2-3; v_call: TRBV7-9
cdr3_aa: ASSRTGTNTEAF; j_call: TRBJ1-1; v_call: TRBV18